The next 19 T cell receptor beta chains were all read from a single sample in a study of early T cells in non-severe SARS-CoV-2 infection. MiXCR, run by TCRdb on the 5' RACE reads, gives a single entry per CDR3 protein. The sample lists 90,000 to 120,000 distinct CDR3 sequences, 9.5% to 13% seen once, with around 3% in the top ten. The specimen sequenced was whole blood. Receptor source: an adult who was a healthcare worker with PCR-confirmed SARS-CoV-2 infection or an uninfected control (not recorded which).

The J gene is TRBJ2-2, the V gene TRBV2; 8 nucleotides agree with TRBD2. Trimming cost V 7 bases and J 0 bases; bases outside gene matches: 10. In germline, CDR1 is SNHLY, CDR2 FYNNEI. The CDR3 runs 17 residues. The CDR3: CASTGGATGANTGELFF. The CDR3, as DNA: TGTGCCAGCACCGGGGGGGCTACCGGCGCGAACACCGGGGAGCTGTTTTTT.

This rearrangement joins TRBV28 to TRBJ1-3; no reliable D call. Deletions cut 3 bases from V and 9 bases from J, with 15 bases between. Germline CDR1 is MDHEN and CDR2 is SYDVKM. The CDR3 has 14 residues. CDR3 residues: CASSFSFTEGTIYF. The DNA of the CDR3 is TGTGCCAGCAGTTTTTCTTTTACGGAAGGCACCATATATTTT.

This clonotype appeared a few times. CDR3 coding DNA: TGTGCCAGCTCACCCGACAGGGCCACAGATACGCAGTATTTT. It encodes CASSPDRATDTQYF. This chain links TRBV18 with TRBJ2-3; 7 positions match TRBD1. J lost 2 bases, V lost 3 bases, and 2 bases had no gene match. Germline V gene lookup returns CDR1 KGHSH and CDR2 LQKENI. This CDR3 contains 14 residues.

This clonotype showed up many times. This chain joins TRBV7-8 and TRBJ2-1; TRBD1 might be the D (6 bases). Germline CDR1 and CDR2: SGHVS and FQNEAQ. The CDR3 is made up of 15 amino acids. V was clipped by 5 bases and J by 8 bases, with 19 bases between them. CDR3 in DNA: TGTGCCAGCAGCCCCATCACAGGGAATGGGGATGAGCAGTTCTTC. It codes for CASSPITGNGDEQFF.

The chain has TRBV29-1 and TRBJ1-1; D not certain. CDR3 length: 11 residues. The germline gives CDR1 SQVTM, CDR2 ANQGSEA. V dropped 4 bases and J dropped 4 bases, with 7 bases sitting between them. CDR3 in DNA: TGCAGCGTTGGTATCCTCACTGAAGCTTTCTTT. This gives the protein CSVGILTEAFF. The complete variable domain, with remaining parts taken from reference TRBV29-1 and TRBJ1-1, reads SAVISQKPSRDICQRGTSLTIQCQVDSQVTMMFWYRQQPGQSLTLIATANQGSEATYESGFVIDKFPISRPNLTFSTLTVSNMSPEDSSIYLCSVGILTEAFFGQGTRLTVV.

This clonotype was recorded at least ten times. DNA of the CDR3: TGCAGCGTTGATACTAGCACAGATACGCAGTATTTT. This gives the protein CSVDTSTDTQYF. The chain links TRBV29-1 to TRBJ2-3, with D hard to call. There are 12 residues in the CDR3. Looked up from germline, CDR1 is SQVTM and CDR2 is ANQGSEA. V dropped 3 bases and J dropped 0 bases, with 4 bases sitting between them.

The count of this clonotype is one. The chain couples TRBV11-2 to TRBJ2-1, with D hard to call. Per germline, CDR1 SGHAT and CDR2 FQNNGV. The V end lost 5 bases, the J end lost 15 bases, and 5 bases lay between the germline ends. The CDR3 contains 8 residues. The CDR3 reads CASSEGFF. The CDR3 DNA reads TGTGCCAGCAGCGAAGGGTTCTTC.

This clonotype was observed many times. This chain joins TRBV2 and TRBJ1-5; D call uncertain. V gave up 3 bases and J gave up 7 bases, with 13 bases separating them. CDR1 and CDR2 from the germline V gene are SNHLY and FYNNEI. The CDR3 length is 14 residues. CDR3 loop: CASSEDGLGQPQHF. CDR3 in DNA: TGTGCCAGCAGTGAGGACGGGCTAGGACAGCCCCAGCATTTT. Based on the CDR3 plus reference TRBV2 and TRBJ1-5, the full variable domain is EPEVTQTPSHQVTQMGQEVILRCVPISNHLYFYWYRQILGQKVEFLVSFYNNEISEKSEIFDDQFSVERPDGSNFTLKIRSTKLEDSAMYFCASSEDGLGQPQHFGDGTRLSIL.

This clonotype was seen a handful of times. The chain employs TRBV11-3 and TRBJ2-3, with 7 positions matching TRBD1. Germline V CDR1 and CDR2: SGHNT, YENEEA. The J segment lost 2 bases and the V segment lost 5 bases, leaving 7 bases of the junction unmatched. CDR3 length: 15 amino acids. The CDR3, as DNA: TGTGCCAGCAGCCACCGGGACAGTGACACAGATACGCAGTATTTT. Amino acid sequence: CASSHRDSDTDTQYF.

This clonotype has at least ten counts. The chain carries TRBV28 and TRBJ2-5; the D is unclear. Germline V CDR1 and CDR2: MDHEN, SYDVKM. This CDR3 spans 17 amino acids. Trimming stripped 6 bases from V and 5 bases from J, with 25 bases between. The CDR3 spells CASSSSNTPRVVETQYF. The CDR3 DNA is TGTGCCAGCAGCTCCTCGAATACTCCTCGCGTCGTTGAGACCCAGTACTTC.

The V gene is TRBV2, the J gene TRBJ2-7; D not certain. V dropped 6 bases and J dropped 4 bases, with 19 bases sitting between them. Germline lookup yields CDR1 SNHLY and CDR2 FYNNEI. The CDR3 spans 15 residues. CDR3 nucleotide sequence: TGTGCCAGCAGCCCCTGGATTACCGGTCGGTACGAGCAGTACTTC. Protein product: CASSPWITGRYEQYF. Drawing the rest from reference TRBV2 and TRBJ2-7, the complete variable domain is EPEVTQTPSHQVTQMGQEVILRCVPISNHLYFYWYRQILGQKVEFLVSFYNNEISEKSEIFDDQFSVERPDGSNFTLKIRSTKLEDSAMYFCASSPWITGRYEQYFGPGTRLTVT.

This clonotype was picked up many times. V gene TRBV20-1 combines with J gene TRBJ1-5; 7 nucleotides line up with TRBD1. The germline CDR1 and CDR2 sequences are DFQATT and SNEGSKA (reference sequence). The CDR3 totals 13 residues. Trimming took 6 bases from V and 3 from J; bases not matched to a gene: 5. The CDR3 coding sequence is TGCAGTGCCAGGACAGGTTTCAATCAGCCCCAGCATTTT. This gives the protein CSARTGFNQPQHF.

This clonotype was detected ten times or more. The chain has TRBV12-3 or TRBV12-4 and TRBJ1-2; no clear D gene. V dropped 5 bases and J dropped 6 bases, with 10 bases sitting between them. The CDR3 sequence is 12 residues long. CDR3 DNA sequence: TGTGCCAGCAGTCCCAGTTGGGATGGCTACACCTTC. It encodes CASSPSWDGYTF.

This clonotype was counted many times. The rearrangement links TRBV5-4 to TRBJ1-2; D remains ambiguous. V was cut by 4 bases and J by 2 bases, with 18 bases left in between. Germline-derived CDR1 and CDR2 are SGHNT and YYREEE (reference sequence). The CDR3 sequence is 16 residues long. The CDR3 DNA sequence: TGTGCCAGCAGCCCCCGCGCCTTACCCCCAAACTATGGCTACACCTTC. It translates to CASSPRALPPNYGYTF.

This clonotype has more than one count but fewer than ten. The chain employs TRBV28 and TRBJ2-3; weak D call: TRBD2 (7 bases). The CDR3 is made up of 15 amino acids. The germline V gene encodes CDR1 MDHEN and CDR2 SYDVKM. V lost 2 bases and J lost 4, with 13 bases in between. DNA for the CDR3: TGTGCCAGCAGTTTAGGCGGCGGGGGCCCAGATACGCAGTATTTT. This sequence encodes CASSLGGGGPDTQYF.

In this sample, this clonotype turned up a few times. The chain joins TRBV12-3 or TRBV12-4 to TRBJ2-3; 13 nucleotides line up with TRBD2. This CDR3 comprises 17 residues. Trimming cost V 1 base and J 5 bases; bases outside gene matches: 6. The CDR3 protein is CASSLGTSGRARDTQYF. CDR3 coding DNA: TGTGCCAGCAGTTTAGGCACTAGCGGGAGGGCCCGAGATACGCAGTATTTT.

The sample holds many counts of this clonotype. The chain recombines TRBV18 with TRBJ2-5; no definite D call. The CDR3 sequence is 12 residues long. Trimming stripped 6 bases from V and 5 bases from J, with 10 bases between. Per the germline V gene, CDR1 is KGHSH and CDR2 is LQKENI. CDR3 in amino acids: CASSQKGETQYF. CDR3 coding DNA: TGTGCCAGCTCCCAAAAAGGGGAGACCCAGTACTTC.

This chain links TRBV19 with TRBJ2-7, with D uncertain. Germline V CDR1 and CDR2: LNHDA, SQIVND (reference sequence). Trimming stripped 0 bases from V and 2 bases from J, with 8 bases between. This CDR3 has 14 residues. Here the CDR3 reads CASSIDWLTYEQYF. CDR3 bases: TGTGCCAGTAGTATAGATTGGTTAACCTACGAGCAGTACTTC.

This clonotype was counted a few times. The rearrangement links TRBV27 to TRBJ2-6; D gene ambiguous. This CDR3 is built from 17 residues. Looked up from germline, CDR1 is MNHEY and CDR2 is SMNVEV (reference sequence). Deletions cut 4 bases from V and 0 bases from J, with 13 bases between. The CDR3 loop is CASSSLLHPSGANVLTF. The CDR3 DNA reads as TGTGCCAGCAGTTCCCTTCTTCACCCCTCTGGGGCCAACGTCCTGACTTTC. The complete variable domain, with remaining parts taken from reference TRBV27 and TRBJ2-6, reads EAQVTQNPRYLITVTGKKLTVTCSQNMNHEYMSWYRQDPGLGLRQIYYSMNVEVTDKGDVPEGYKVSRKEKRNFPLILESPSPNQTSLYFCASSSLLHPSGANVLTFGAGSRLTVL.